These 31 T cell receptor beta chains share one sample of origin, sequenced in a study of shared clonotypes between healthy human individuals. Profiling relied on immunoSEQ multiplex PCR, and the TCRdb table lists in-frame clones only, not all of them. The sample lists under 1,100,000 clones, around 74% occurring once. Sequenced sample: memory CD4+ T cells sorted from blood. Subset in this sample: CD45RA-negative fraction. The source of these receptors is a man younger than 35 in good health.

The V and J genes are TRBV7-9 and TRBJ2-5, with D unclear. V dropped 1 base and J dropped 1 base, with 13 bases sitting between them. The length of the CDR3 is 16 residues. CDR1 is SEHNR, CDR2 FQNEAQ, per germline (reference sequence). CDR3 residues: CASSLGGWELQETQYF. CDR3 coding DNA: TGTGCCAGCAGCTTAGGTGGTTGGGAACTCCAAGAGACCCAGTACTTC.

Notes on this clone: A junction boundary mismatches the germline segment, possibly from a read error. The same CDR3 can be traced to other DNA sequences in this sample. The chain is built from TRBV28 and TRBJ2-7; TRBD1 aligns across 7 bases. This CDR3 comprises 14 residues. The V gene's germline CDR1 is MDHEN and CDR2 SYDVKM. CDR3 sequence reads: CASTQRTGTYEQYF. The DNA of the CDR3 is TGTGCCAGCACCCAAAGGACAGGAACCTACGAGCAGTACTTT.

The rearrangement links TRBV6-6 to TRBJ2-3; 7 nucleotides line up with TRBD2. Germline-derived CDR1 and CDR2 are MNHNY and SVGAGI (reference sequence). The CDR3 runs to 14 residues. With V trimmed by 2 bases and J by 6 bases, 5 bases remained unmatched. The CDR3 loop reads CASSYGRVDDTQYF. DNA for the CDR3: TGTGCCAGCAGTTACGGGAGGGTAGATGATACGCAGTATTTT.

V usage is TRBV28 and J usage is TRBJ1-2, with 9 bases matching TRBD1. Germline V lookup: CDR1 MDHEN, CDR2 SYDVKM. Trimming cost V 6 bases and J 7 bases; bases outside gene matches: 3. The CDR3 has 12 residues. CDR3 region: CASSRTGVGYTF. The CDR3 DNA sequence: TGTGCCAGCAGCCGGACAGGGGTTGGCTACACCTTC.

The gene calls are TRBV28 and TRBJ1-1; D is perhaps TRBD1 (6 bases). V lost 2 bases to trimming and J lost 0 bases, with 19 bases between them. CDR3 length: 18 residues. Germline V CDR1 and CDR2: MDHEN, SYDVKM. CDR3 amino acids: CASSLRQLTGNMNTEAFF. DNA of the CDR3: TGTGCCAGCAGTTTACGACAATTGACAGGAAACATGAACACTGAAGCTTTCTTT. Variable domain in full (rest from reference TRBV28 and TRBJ1-1): DVKVTQSSRYLVKRTGEKVFLECVQDMDHENMFWYRQDPGLGLRLIYFSYDVKMKEKGDIPEGYSVSREKKERFSLILESASTNQTSMYLCASSLRQLTGNMNTEAFFGQGTRLTVV.

This clone was found a few times. This chain uses TRBV9 with TRBJ1-1; D may be TRBD1 (6 bases). V was pared by 4 bases and J by 3 bases, with 16 bases between. Germline V gene lookup returns CDR1 SGDLS and CDR2 YYNGEE. This CDR3 has 15 amino acids. For the CDR3, the DNA is TGTGCCAGCAGCAGGCAGGGGATGGTGGACACTGAAGCTTTCTTT. Its protein product is CASSRQGMVDTEAFF.

The chain has TRBV6-5 and TRBJ2-2; D is undetermined. Germline V gene sequence: CDR1 MNHEY, CDR2 SVGAGI. V was trimmed by 7 bases and J by 0 bases, leaving 3 bases between them. The CDR3 contains 12 residues. CDR3 nucleotide sequence: TGTGCCAGCACCTCGAACACCGGGGAGCTGTTTTTT. Amino acids: CASTSNTGELFF.

This clone occurred once. Within the sample, other DNA sequences also encode this same CDR3. This chain connects TRBV10-2 to TRBJ1-5; unclear D gene. Germline V gene data show CDR1 as WSHSY and CDR2 as SAAADI. This CDR3 spans 13 amino acids. V shed 3 bases and J shed 2 bases, with 5 bases lying between them. The CDR3, as DNA: TGCGCCAGCAGTGAAACAGGCAATCAGCCCCAGCATTTT. Amino acid sequence: CASSETGNQPQHF.

This clone has only one observation. Other DNA sequences within the sample encode an identical CDR3. The rearrangement joins TRBV5-1 to TRBJ2-7; D remains ambiguous. This CDR3 contains 13 residues. Trimming shortened V by 0 bases and J by 2 bases, and 6 bases separated the two germline ends. Germline CDR1 SGHRS, CDR2 YFSETQ. CDR3 sequence reads: CASSLDSTYEQYF. The CDR3 DNA sequence: TGCGCCAGCAGCTTGGACAGTACCTACGAGCAGTACTTC.

This chain uses TRBV19 with TRBJ1-6; TRBD1 agrees at 10 bases. The CDR3 is 19 residues long. Trimming at V came to 3 bases and at J to 8 bases, leaving 16 bases not matched to a gene. Germline CDR1 and CDR2: LNHDA and SQIVND (reference sequence). DNA for the CDR3: TGTGCCAGTAGTATGGGACCGGGACAGGGGAACGCACCCTATTCACCCCTCCACTTT. It encodes CASSMGPGQGNAPYSPLHF.

The sample holds one count of this clone. The V call is TRBV5-5, the J call TRBJ2-7, with D unresolved. Germline loops: CDR1 SGHKS, CDR2 YYEKEE (reference sequence). V lost 0 bases to trimming and J lost 2 bases, with 12 bases between them. This CDR3 is built from 15 residues. CDR3 sequence (DNA): TGTGCCAGCAGCTTGGCGCCGCATACCCCCTACGAGCAGTACTTC. Protein sequence: CASSLAPHTPYEQYF. Filled out from reference TRBV5-5 and TRBJ2-7, the complete variable domain reads DAGVTQSPTHLIKTRGQQVTLRCSPISGHKSVSWYQQVLGQGPQFIFQYYEKEERGRGNFPDRFSARQFPNYSSELNVNALLLGDSALYLCASSLAPHTPYEQYFGPGTRLTVT.

The V and J genes are TRBV2 and TRBJ2-7; D remains unclear. The CDR3 is 13 amino acids. CDR1 and CDR2 (germline): SNHLY, FYNNEI. Trimming removed 5 bases from V and 2 bases from J, with 10 bases in between. CDR3 bases: TGTGCCAGCAGTTCGACTTTACCCTACGAGCAGTACTTC. This translates into CASSSTLPYEQYF.

This CDR3 reads CASSVRTGGLGNTIYF. The CDR3 nucleotides are TGTGCCAGCAGCGTAAGGACAGGGGGCCTTGGAAACACCATATATTTT. The V call is TRBV9, the J call TRBJ1-3, with TRBD1 matching 11 bases. The length of the CDR3 is 16 residues. Germline V gene data show CDR1 as SGDLS and CDR2 as YYNGEE. After removal of 1 base from V and 3 bases from J, the junction contained 3 bases not matched to a gene.

CDR3 protein: CASSPTPAYIGTEAFF. The CDR3 DNA follows: TGTGCCAGCAGCCCGACCCCTGCTTACATTGGGACTGAAGCTTTCTTT. This sequence joins TRBV7-2 and TRBJ1-1, with unresolved D. In germline, CDR1 is SGHTA, CDR2 FQGNSA. The length of the CDR3 is 16 residues. V was trimmed by 5 bases and J by 5 bases, leaving 21 bases between them.

The chain joins TRBV27 to TRBJ2-4; D remains ambiguous. Trimming removed 2 bases at V and 1 base at J, with 30 bases between. This CDR3 region has 22 residues. CDR1 and CDR2 from the germline V gene are MNHEY and SMNVEV (reference sequence). This CDR3 reads CASSLRVPARLENQGAKNIQYF. The CDR3 region has the DNA TGTGCCAGCAGTTTACGGGTCCCGGCCCGATTAGAGAATCAAGGCGCCAAAAACATTCAGTACTTC.

The chain links TRBV4-1 to TRBJ2-5; TRBD2 matches at 9 bases. Unmatched junction bases numbered 4, after V lost 0 bases and J lost 5 bases. The CDR3 sequence is 15 residues long. The germline V gene has CDR1 MGHRA and CDR2 YSYEKL. The CDR3 spells CASSQEGLARETQYF. DNA for the CDR3: TGCGCCAGCAGCCAAGAGGGACTAGCACGGGAGACCCAGTACTTC.

This rearrangement joins TRBV30 to TRBJ1-3; a possible D gene is TRBD1 (5 bases). V was trimmed by 5 bases and J by 0 bases, leaving 11 bases between them. The CDR3 spans 14 residues. CDR1 is GTSNPN, CDR2 SVGIG, per germline (reference sequence). The CDR3 loop is CAWVGQGSGNTIYF. Written as DNA, the CDR3 is TGTGCCTGGGTTGGTCAGGGCTCTGGAAACACCATATATTTT.

J is TRBJ2-1 and V is TRBV29-1, with D unresolved. CDR1 and CDR2 from the germline V gene are SQVTM and ANQGSEA. Trimming stripped 6 bases from V and 6 bases from J, with 12 bases between. This CDR3 has 12 amino acids. In nucleotides, the CDR3 is TGCAGCGTCCGACTTTCCCCCAATGAGCAGTTCTTC. Translating it yields CSVRLSPNEQFF.

Regarding this clone: Additional DNA sequences in this sample encode the identical CDR3. The CDR3 nucleotides read TGTGCCAGCAGCTTAGCGCTAGGGCGCGAGCAGTACTTC. Amino acid sequence: CASSLALGREQYF. The chain employs TRBV7-8 and TRBJ2-7; D ambiguous. This CDR3 is 13 amino acids long. Germline assignment: CDR1 SGHVS and CDR2 FQNEAQ. Trimming took off 0 bases at V and 6 bases at J, with 9 bases between the two ends. Full variable domain (rest looked up from reference TRBV7-8 and TRBJ2-7): GAGVSQSPRYKVAKRGQDVALRCDPISGHVSLFWYQQALGQGPEFLTYFQNEAQLDKSGLPSDRFFAERPEGSVSTLKIQRTQQEDSAVYLCASSLALGREQYFGPGTRLTVT.

This chain joins TRBV9 and TRBJ2-6; TRBD1 matches 8 bases. Germline V lookup: CDR1 SGDLS, CDR2 YYNGEE. The V segment lost 3 bases and the J segment 1 base; nucleotides outside the gene matches: 12. The CDR3 sequence is 19 residues long. For the CDR3, the DNA is TGTGCCAGCAGCGGCAAGACAGGGGCATCCATTTCTGGGGCCAACGTCCTGACTTTC. This encodes CASSGKTGASISGANVLTF.

This clone has only one observation. The V call is TRBV19, the J call TRBJ2-5; 11 bases match TRBD1. Germline V lookup: CDR1 LNHDA, CDR2 SQIVND (reference sequence). The CDR3 spans 14 residues. The CDR3 nucleotides are TGTGCTTCGGGACAGGGGGGAGGTGGAGAGACCCAGTACTTC. This encodes CASGQGGGGETQYF.

The chain joins TRBV7-9 to TRBJ2-3; D is unresolved. Trimming shortened V by 11 bases and J by 5 bases, and 17 bases separated the two germline ends. The germline V gene has CDR1 SEHNR and CDR2 FQNEAQ (reference sequence). The CDR3 runs 13 residues. The CDR3 DNA sequence: TGTGCCTGCGACCAGCAGGATCTAGATACGCAGTATTTT. Protein product: CACDQQDLDTQYF.

This chain joins TRBV9 and TRBJ1-2, with TRBD1 identical over 7 bases. The CDR3 totals 13 residues. Germline V gene lookup returns CDR1 SGDLS and CDR2 YYNGEE. V gave up 2 bases and J gave up 4 bases; unmatched junction bases: 2. CDR3 in amino acids: CASSVGTAYGYTF. Here the CDR3 DNA reads TGTGCCAGCAGCGTTGGGACAGCCTATGGCTACACCTTC.

This chain's CDR3 is CASSSDKYEQYF. The CDR3 DNA sequence: TGTGCCAGCAGCAGCGACAAGTACGAGCAGTACTTC. J is TRBJ2-7 and V is TRBV5-6; no firm D call. V was cut by 4 bases and J by 4 bases, with 9 bases left in between. The CDR3 has 12 amino acids. The germline gives CDR1 SGHDT, CDR2 YYEEEE.

This clone was observed a single time. The chain recombines TRBV7-2 with TRBJ1-5; D remains ambiguous. CDR3 length: 16 residues. CDR1 and CDR2 (germline): SGHTA, FQGNSA. The ends were cut back, 1 base at V and 0 bases at J, with 10 bases in the middle. The CDR3 here is CASSLGSLNSNQPQHF. The CDR3 region has the DNA TGTGCCAGCAGCTTAGGGTCGTTGAATAGCAATCAGCCCCAGCATTTT.

The rearrangement joins TRBV30 to TRBJ2-4; D tentatively fits TRBD1 or TRBD2 (5 bases each). The CDR3 contains 13 residues. The germline V and J ends were trimmed by 4 bases and 3 bases, with 10 bases remaining between them. CDR1 and CDR2 (germline): GTSNPN, SVGIG (reference sequence). The CDR3 DNA reads TGTGCCTGGAAGAGGGGAAGCAAAAACATTCAGTACTTC. Its protein product is CAWKRGSKNIQYF.

The gene calls are TRBV11-2 and TRBJ2-4; D is unclear. Germline V gene data show CDR1 as SGHAT and CDR2 as FQNNGV. V was trimmed by 6 bases and J by 0 bases, leaving 12 bases between them. The length of the CDR3 is 15 residues. Written as DNA, the CDR3 is TGTGCCAGCAGGACCTTGACTGGAGCCAAAAACATTCAGTACTTC. Translated: CASRTLTGAKNIQYF. The whole variable domain, filled in from reference TRBV11-2 and TRBJ2-4, reads EAGVAQSPRYKIIEKRQSVAFWCNPISGHATLYWYQQILGQGPKLLIQFQNNGVVDDSQLPKDRFSAERLKGVDSTLKIQPAKLEDSAVYLCASRTLTGAKNIQYFGAGTRLSVL.

This chain connects TRBV2 to TRBJ2-7; no clear D gene. Germline lookup yields CDR1 SNHLY and CDR2 FYNNEI. This CDR3 comprises 18 residues. V lost 2 bases, J lost 4 bases, and 24 bases lay in between. CDR3 nucleotide sequence: TGTGCCAGCAGTGAACGCCCCCCCCGGGTCATCGTTAGGTACGAGCAGTACTTC. It is translated as CASSERPPRVIVRYEQYF.

Details on this clone: The junction shows a germline mismatch at one end, possibly a read error. The chain uses TRBV7-7 and TRBJ2-1; 7 bases line up with TRBD2. The CDR3 runs 15 residues. Germline CDR1 is SSHAT and CDR2 is FNYEAQ (reference sequence). The CDR3 sequence is CASSLGLAASNEQFF. The CDR3 nucleotides are TGTGCTAGCAGCTTAGGTCTAGCGGCGAGCAATGAGCAGTTCTTC.

The chain recombines TRBV14 with TRBJ1-4; D is perhaps TRBD1 (6 bases). Trimming cost V 0 bases and J 8 bases, with 13 bases left between them. Per germline, CDR1 SGHDN and CDR2 FVKESK. CDR3 length: 15 residues. Here the CDR3 reads CASSQERGTLEKLFF. The CDR3 region has the DNA TGTGCCAGCAGCCAAGAAAGGGGGACGTTGGAAAAACTGTTTTTT.

This clone has more than one count but fewer than ten. The chain employs TRBV7-8 and TRBJ2-7; tentative D call: TRBD2 (6 bases). The CDR3 totals 14 residues. Germline V gene lookup returns CDR1 SGHVS and CDR2 FQNEAQ. Trimming stripped 0 bases from V and 3 bases from J, with 9 bases between. CDR3 sequence reads: CASSLAYGSYEQYF. In DNA form, the CDR3 reads TGTGCCAGCAGCTTAGCGTACGGGAGCTACGAGCAGTACTTC.